A selection of T cell receptor beta chains follows, all from one sample in a study of blood T cell repertoires in COVID-19. Clones were sequenced by immunoSEQ multiplex PCR, and TCRdb holds only the in-frame ones, with some missing. The sample shows over 60,000 clones, roughly 84% of them seen only once. Source material: peripheral blood. The receptors stem from a human donor in a cohort sampled during active COVID-19. CDR3s include the opening cysteine and the closing phenylalanine or tryptophan. The D gene is left open where the match is weak. Rows may omit the clone size; those that give it use once, few, many or a size class.

D gene	V gene	J gene	clone size	CDR3 DNA	CDR3 protein
TRBD2	TRBV6-5	TRBJ2-3	-	TGTGCCAGCACCGGGGTAGCGGGAGGTTCGGATACGCAGTATTTT	CASTGVAGGSDTQYF
-	TRBV5-4	TRBJ1-1	-	TGTGCCAGCAGCTCCCGGACAGAAAACACTGAAGCTTTCTTT	CASSSRTENTEAFF
-	TRBV7-2	TRBJ2-7	once	TGTGCCAGCAGCTTGGCACAGGGAACTTACGAGCAGTACTTC	CASSLAQGTYEQYF
TRBD1	TRBV5-5	TRBJ1-3	once	TGTGCCAGCAGCTTGACAGGGGGCGGCTTTGGAAACACCATATATTTT	CASSLTGGGFGNTIYF
-	TRBV3-1/TRBV3-2	TRBJ1-5	-	TGTGCCAGCAGCCAAGGGTTGCAGGCGCTCAATCAGCCCCAGCATTTT	CASSQGLQALNQPQHF
-	TRBV19	TRBJ1-1	-	TGTGCCAGTAGTCCCTATTCCTACACTGAAGCTTTCTTT	CASSPYSYTEAFF
-	TRBV6-6	TRBJ1-1	-	TGTGCCCACAGGCGGGGGTTGAACACTGAAGCTTTCTTT	CAHRRGLNTEAFF
TRBD1	TRBV5-4	TRBJ2-2	-	TGTGCCAGCACCCGCCGGCAGGGGGATACCGGGGAGCTGTTTTTT	CASTRRQGDTGELFF
TRBD2	TRBV7-3	TRBJ2-1	-	TGTGCCAGCAGCCTCGGACTAGGTATCTACAATGAGCAGTTCTTC	CASSLGLGIYNEQFF
-	TRBV6-5	TRBJ2-3	-	TGTGCCAGCAGTTACTATGCGGAGACAGATACGCAGTATTTT	CASSYYAETDTQYF
-	TRBV4-2	TRBJ2-7	-	TGTGCCAGCAGCCAAGAGGCGGGACGGACCTACGAGCAGTACTTC	CASSQEAGRTYEQYF
TRBD1	TRBV27	TRBJ1-5	-	TGTGCCAGCAGTCCGACCAGGACAGGGTTCCAGCCCCAGCATTTT	CASSPTRTGFQPQHF
-	TRBV6-6	TRBJ2-7	-	TGTGCCAGCAGTTACTCGACGGGGAGGTATGACGAGCAGTACTTC	CASSYSTGRYDEQYF
TRBD1	TRBV6-6	TRBJ1-2	-	TGTGCCAGCCTCAGGGGGCAAGGGGGCTACACCTTC	CASLRGQGGYTF
-	TRBV2	TRBJ1-2	few	TGTGCCAGCAGAGTACAGGCAATGGGTGGCTACACCTTC	CASRVQAMGGYTF
TRBD2	TRBV18	TRBJ2-1	once	TGTGCCAGCTCCAGAGCCGGGACTAACAATGAGCAGTTCTTC	CASSRAGTNNEQFF
-	TRBV6-5	TRBJ2-6	-	TGTGCCAGCAGTTACTACAGATCTGGGGCCAACGTCCTGACTTTC	CASSYYRSGANVLTF
-	TRBV19	TRBJ1-5	-	TGTGCCAGTACTTCGAGCAATCAGCCCCAGCATTTT	CASTSSNQPQHF
-	TRBV29-1	TRBJ1-1	-	TGCAGCGGTCGACAGAGCTTGAACACTGAAGCTTTCTTT	CSGRQSLNTEAFF
-	TRBV28	TRBJ1-6	few	TGTGCCAGCAGTGCCCAGGGAGGAAGATCACCCCTCCACTTT	CASSAQGGRSPLHF
TRBD1	TRBV10-3	TRBJ2-2	once	TGTGCCATCAGTGAGTCTGCAGGGGGCCCAAACACCGGGGAGCTGTTTTTT	CAISESAGGPNTGELFF
-	TRBV5-6	TRBJ1-5	-	TGTGCCAGCAGCTTGTATCCGAATCAGCCCCAGCATTTT	CASSLYPNQPQHF
-	TRBV30	TRBJ1-5	-	TGTGCCTGGAGTGTACACGCCAGGACGGGGTATAGCAATCAGCCCCAGCATTTT	CAWSVHARTGYSNQPQHF
TRBD2	TRBV24-1	TRBJ2-3	-	TGTGCCACCAGTGATCCGCAAGGACTAGCGGACAGCACAGATACGCAGTATTTT	CATSDPQGLADSTDTQYF
TRBD1	TRBV7-9	TRBJ2-3	-	TGTGCCAGCAGCTCCACAGGGGCGGCAGATACGCAGTATTTT	CASSSTGAADTQYF
-	TRBV6-6	TRBJ1-2	-	TGTGCCAGCAGTTACTCCACAGGTGGTGGCTACACCTTC	CASSYSTGGGYTF
-	TRBV15	TRBJ1-3	-	TGTGCCACCAGCAGAGAGACACGAACTGGAAACACCATATATTTT	CATSRETRTGNTIYF
-	TRBV6-5	TRBJ1-1	-	TGTGCCAGCAGCCGCGGACAGATGAACACTGAAGCTTTCTTT	CASSRGQMNTEAFF
-	TRBV5-1	TRBJ2-1	once	TGCGCCAGCAGCTCGGCAGGGGAGTCGCGCAATGAGCAGTTCTTC	CASSSAGESRNEQFF
-	TRBV18	TRBJ2-5	-	TGTGCCAGCTCACCACTGGACACTCAAGAGACCCAGTACTTC	CASSPLDTQETQYF
TRBD1	TRBV19	TRBJ2-1	-	TGTGCCAGTAGTAGAGGTAAGGGGGCCAGATTGAGCTCCTACAATGAGCAGTTCTTC	CASSRGKGARLSSYNEQFF
TRBD1	TRBV28	TRBJ1-2	-	TGTGCCAGCAGCCTGTCTGCGAGGGGGCCGGGTGGCTACACCTTC	CASSLSARGPGGYTF
TRBD1	TRBV6-5	TRBJ2-7	-	TGTGCCAGCGTGGGGACGGGGACAGAGGTGGAGCAGTACTTC	CASVGTGTEVEQYF
-	TRBV9	TRBJ1-5	-	TGTGCCAGCAGCGTAGGGTCTGGGAGGGGTCGGGAACAGCCCCAGCATTTT	CASSVGSGRGREQPQHF
-	TRBV9	TRBJ2-3	-	TGTGCCAGCAGCGTAGGGACTTTTAGCACAGATACGCAGTATTTT	CASSVGTFSTDTQYF
TRBD1	TRBV3-1/TRBV3-2	TRBJ1-1	-	TGTGCCAGCAGCCAACCGGGGCAGGGGGCGACTGAAGCTTTCTTT	CASSQPGQGATEAFF
TRBD1	TRBV7-8	TRBJ2-7	-	TGTGCCAGCAGCTTCCGCGGACAGGGGTTAGAGCAGTACTTC	CASSFRGQGLEQYF
-	TRBV6-5	TRBJ1-6	few	TGTGCCAGCATGGGACCTCAGGGGAGGGATTCACCCCTCCACTTT	CASMGPQGRDSPLHF
-	TRBV19	TRBJ2-1	-	TGTGCCAGTACTCAAAGGGGATTCGAGCAGTTCTTC	CASTQRGFEQFF
TRBD2	TRBV5-1	TRBJ2-3	-	TGCGCCAGCAGCTTGGGTGCTAGCGGGAGCACAGATACGCAGTATTTT	CASSLGASGSTDTQYF
-	TRBV10-3	TRBJ1-3	once	TGTGCCATCAGTGTCGGCTCTGGAAACACCATATATTTT	CAISVGSGNTIYF
TRBD2	TRBV9	TRBJ2-3	-	TGTGCCAGCACGGAGGGACTAAGCACAGATACGCAGTATTTT	CASTEGLSTDTQYF
-	TRBV19	TRBJ1-5	-	TGTGCCAGTAGTATTTCCACAAGGGGAACCTATCAGCCCCAGCATTTT	CASSISTRGTYQPQHF
-	TRBV6-5	TRBJ1-1	once	TGTGCCAGCAGTACCCAGGGGAACACTGAAGCTTTCTTT	CASSTQGNTEAFF
TRBD2	TRBV7-3	TRBJ2-7	-	TGTGCCAGCAGCGCCTCAGGACTAGCGGGGACGTACGAGCAGTACTTC	CASSASGLAGTYEQYF
-	TRBV5-5	TRBJ1-1	-	TGTGCCAGCAGCCCCACAGGGAGAGCTTTCTTT	CASSPTGRAFF
-	TRBV29-1	TRBJ1-5	-	TGCAGCGCTGTTTCGACAGGCACATGGGGCAATCAGCCCCAGCATTTT	CSAVSTGTWGNQPQHF
-	TRBV18	TRBJ2-1	-	TGTGCCAGCTCACCCACCGTGGACAGCCAGCAGTTCTTC	CASSPTVDSQQFF
-	TRBV2	TRBJ2-1	-	TGTGCCAGCAAACTAGTCAATGAGCAGTTCTTC	CASKLVNEQFF
-	TRBV2	TRBJ1-2	-	TGTGCCAGCAGTGATTCAGGGTTTTTTGGCTACACCTTC	CASSDSGFFGYTF
TRBD1	TRBV27	TRBJ1-6	-	TGTGCCAGCGCAGCACAGGGGCGTAATTCACCCCTCCACTTT	CASAAQGRNSPLHF
TRBD1	TRBV19	TRBJ2-1	-	TGTGCCAGTAGTACCGGGACAGGGGGCTACAATGAGCAGTTCTTC	CASSTGTGGYNEQFF
TRBD2	TRBV4-1	TRBJ2-7	-	TGCGCCAGCAGCCAATCTAGCGGGAGCTCCTACGAGCAGTACTTC	CASSQSSGSSYEQYF
-	TRBV7-3	TRBJ2-7	-	TGTGCCAGCAGCCTAAAACAGGGCTTCGAGCAGTACTTC	CASSLKQGFEQYF